Presented here are 31 T cell receptor beta chains from one specimen sequenced in a study of shared clonotypes between healthy human individuals (dated by TCRdb to the early 2020s). Libraries came from the immunoSEQ multiplex PCR assay. TCRdb stores this immuneACCESS table with in-frame sequences only. Part of the clones is absent; in the studies checked, under half of the shortfall reflects unresolved V genes, and no reason is known for the rest. In this sample the table shows 600,000 to 700,000 clones, 60% to 75% of which occur a single time. Around 1.8% of the sample lies in the top ten. Source material: memory CD4+ T cells sorted from blood. The cell subset or site label for this specimen denotes: CD45RA-negative fraction. The receptors come from a woman aged 30 to 39 in good health.

This clone came up once. The chain employs TRBV1 and TRBJ2-7; the listed D gene, TRBD2, was not tested against the DNA. TRBV1 is labeled a pseudogene. The CDR3 contains 17 residues. CDR3: CTSSQDLTWERSYEQYF. The CDR3 nucleotides are TGCACCAGCAGCCAAGATCTTACGTGGGAGCGATCCTACGAGCAGTACTTC.

This clone was observed a handful of times. The chain uses TRBV19 and TRBJ2-4; tentative D call: TRBD2 (6 bases). In germline, CDR1 is LNHDA, CDR2 SQIVND (reference sequence). The V gene lost 11 bases and the J gene lost 6 bases, with 23 bases spanning the gap. The CDR3 runs 15 residues. In nucleotides, the CDR3 is TGTGCCGCCGGGAATGGCGGGGTAGGACTAAACATTCAGTACTTC. Encoded protein: CAAGNGGVGLNIQYF.

V and J are TRBV28 and TRBJ2-7, with 7 bases matching TRBD2. J gave up 7 bases and V 5 bases, and 5 bases lay outside the gene matches. Germline V gene lookup returns CDR1 MDHEN and CDR2 SYDVKM. This CDR3 has 12 amino acids. The chain's CDR3 is CASSEGLREQYF. As DNA, the CDR3 is TGTGCCAGCAGTGAGGGACTACGGGAGCAGTACTTC.

The V call is TRBV6-6, the J call TRBJ1-2; D might be TRBD1 (6 bases). Germline assignment: CDR1 MNHNY and CDR2 SVGAGI (reference sequence). V lost 5 bases, J lost 3 bases, and 10 bases lay in between. The CDR3 has 13 residues. CDR3 loop: CASSTTGYYGYTF. Here the CDR3 DNA reads TGTGCCAGCAGTACTACAGGGTACTATGGCTACACCTTC.

This sequence joins TRBV7-2 and TRBJ2-5; 12 bases line up with TRBD2. This CDR3 spans 15 amino acids. J gave up 1 base and V 5 bases, and 2 bases lay outside the gene matches. Germline V gene sequence: CDR1 SGHTA, CDR2 FQGNSA. The CDR3 DNA reads TGTGCCAGCAGCCGGACTAGCGGGGTCCAAGAGACCCAGTACTTC. Encoded protein: CASSRTSGVQETQYF. Variable domain in full (rest from reference TRBV7-2 and TRBJ2-5): GAGVSQSPSNKVTEKGKDVELRCDPISGHTALYWYRQSLGQGLEFLIYFQGNSAPDKSGLPSDRFSAERTGGSVSTLTIQRTQQEDSAVYLCASSRTSGVQETQYFGPGTRLLVL.

Concerning this clone itself: Other nucleotide sequences from this sample produce the same CDR3. The chain joins TRBV5-4 to TRBJ1-2, with 9 bases that match TRBD1. The trim removed 3 bases at V and 4 bases at J, leaving 7 bases unmatched. Germline V CDR1 and CDR2: SGHNT, YYREEE (reference sequence). This CDR3 contains 15 residues. The CDR3 is CASSSAGQGGYGYTF. DNA of the CDR3: TGTGCCAGCAGCTCGGCGGGACAGGGCGGCTATGGCTACACCTTC. The full variable domain, completed using reference TRBV5-4 and TRBJ1-2, is ETGVTQSPTHLIKTRGQQVTLRCSSQSGHNTVSWYQQALGQGPQFIFQYYREEENGRGNFPPRFSGLQFPNYSSELNVNALELDDSALYLCASSSAGQGGYGYTFGSGTRLTVV.

V gene TRBV11-2 combines with J gene TRBJ2-1; D unresolved. The ends were cut back, 5 bases at V and 4 bases at J, with 9 bases in the middle. From germline, CDR1 is SGHAT and CDR2 FQNNGV. This CDR3 has 13 amino acids. The CDR3 is CASSPNLYNEQFF. CDR3 bases: TGTGCCAGCAGCCCGAATCTTTACAATGAGCAGTTCTTC.

The chain has TRBV5-1 and TRBJ2-7, with D uncertain. The germline gives CDR1 SGHRS, CDR2 YFSETQ. V gave up 0 bases and J gave up 1 base, with 8 bases separating them. The CDR3 has 14 amino acids. The CDR3 DNA reads TGCGCCAGCAGCTTGGCGACTGGGTCCTACGAGCAGTACTTC. Protein sequence: CASSLATGSYEQYF.

The CDR3 loop reads CASSLTGVDYGYTF. CDR3 sequence (DNA): TGTGCCAGCTCACTTACAGGGGTTGACTATGGCTACACCTTC. The chain has TRBV18 and TRBJ1-2; TRBD1 agrees at 7 bases. J was trimmed by 3 bases and V by 4 bases; bases with no gene match: 5. CDR1 is KGHSH, CDR2 LQKENI, per germline. This CDR3 spans 14 amino acids.

This clone was detected only once. This chain uses TRBV6-5 with TRBJ1-5, with 9 bases lining up with TRBD1. The J segment lost 1 base and the V segment lost 6 bases, leaving 4 bases of the junction unmatched. Per the germline V gene, CDR1 is MNHEY and CDR2 is SVGAGI. This CDR3 has 15 residues. The CDR3 is CASRMTGGSNQPQHF. CDR3 DNA sequence: TGTGCCAGCAGGATGACAGGGGGGAGCAATCAGCCCCAGCATTTT.

The rearrangement joins TRBV10-3 to TRBJ2-3; no firm D call. Trimming left V 3 bases short and J 2 bases short, with 9 bases between. There are 14 residues in the CDR3. Germline V gene lookup returns CDR1 ENHRY and CDR2 SYGVKD. CDR3 amino acids: CAISDGKDTDTQYF. The DNA for the CDR3 is TGTGCCATCAGTGATGGCAAGGACACAGATACGCAGTATTTT.

In DNA, the CDR3 is TGTGCCAGCAGCCCCTGGACCGCCTACACTGAAGCTTTCTTT. Translation gives CASSPWTAYTEAFF. This chain links TRBV28 with TRBJ1-1, with D hard to call. Germline CDR1 MDHEN, CDR2 SYDVKM. V was cut by 6 bases and J by 3 bases, with 14 bases left in between. The CDR3 runs to 14 residues.

The chain joins TRBV4-1 to TRBJ2-5, with D hard to call. The V and J ends lost 6 bases and 3 bases respectively, with 17 bases between them. The CDR3 is 15 residues long. The germline gives CDR1 MGHRA, CDR2 YSYEKL. CDR3 protein: CASRRILTAKETQYF. Here the CDR3 DNA reads TGCGCCAGCAGGCGAATTCTGACTGCCAAAGAGACCCAGTACTTC.

V and J are TRBV21-1 and TRBJ1-2; the D call of TRBD1 is as the table states it, not checked on the DNA. TRBV21-1 has pseudogene status. This CDR3 is built from 16 residues. The CDR3 is CASTLGRGRLGDGYTF. The CDR3 DNA reads as TGTGCCAGCACCCTGGGCAGGGGTAGGCTGGGCGATGGCTACACCTTC.

The V gene is TRBV10-3, the J gene TRBJ1-5; TRBD1 matches 10 bases. This CDR3 is built from 17 residues. The germline V gene encodes CDR1 ENHRY and CDR2 SYGVKD. Trimming cost V 0 bases and J 7 bases; bases outside gene matches: 9. As DNA, the CDR3 is TGTGCCATCAGTGAGTCGTATTACGGGACAGGGGTGCAGCCCCAGCATTTT. As protein: CAISESYYGTGVQPQHF.

This chain uses TRBV5-4 with TRBJ1-5, with D possibly being TRBD1 (5 bases). The CDR3 has 17 amino acids. Germline CDR1 SGHNT, CDR2 YYREEE (reference sequence). V lost 2 bases and J 0 bases, leaving 15 bases between the germline ends. The CDR3 protein is CASSFQTAPYSNQPQHF. The CDR3 DNA is TGTGCCAGCAGCTTCCAGACAGCCCCTTATAGCAATCAGCCCCAGCATTTT.

CDR3 nucleotides: TGTGCCAGCCGCAGGGACAGGGCGAACACTGAAGCTTTCTTT. Its protein product is CASRRDRANTEAFF. The V gene is TRBV2, the J gene TRBJ1-1; 9 bases fit TRBD1. The CDR3 runs to 14 residues. The germline gives CDR1 SNHLY, CDR2 FYNNEI. The junction had 5 bases not matched to a gene; V was cut back by 8 bases and J by 1 base.

Concerning this clone itself: At the DNA level, this CDR3 is encoded by other sequences in the same sample as well. This rearrangement joins TRBV5-1 to TRBJ2-1; D remains unclear. V was clipped by 4 bases and J by 0 bases, with 11 bases between them. The CDR3 is 15 residues long. Germline CDR1 SGHRS, CDR2 YFSETQ. The CDR3 is CASSVDSSSYNEQFF. Written as DNA, the CDR3 is TGCGCCAGCAGCGTAGACTCCAGCTCCTACAATGAGCAGTTCTTC.

J is TRBJ2-7 and V is TRBV2, with 14 bases matching TRBD2. The CDR3 length is 15 residues. Germline V gene data show CDR1 as SNHLY and CDR2 as FYNNEI. V dropped 4 bases and J dropped 5; count of bases not matched to a gene: 4. The CDR3 DNA reads as TGTGCCAGCAGTGGGACTAGCGGGAGGTTCCACGAGCAGTACTTC. It is translated as CASSGTSGRFHEQYF.

The V gene is TRBV2, the J gene TRBJ1-1; D is ambiguous. The V and J ends lost 7 bases and 4 bases respectively, with 13 bases between them. Germline V gene data show CDR1 as SNHLY and CDR2 as FYNNEI. This CDR3 comprises 13 residues. In DNA, the CDR3 is TGTGCCAGCATTGGACTCCGTAGCACTGAAGCTTTCTTT. Protein sequence: CASIGLRSTEAFF.

This chain links TRBV30 with TRBJ2-1, with D possibly being TRBD1 or TRBD2 (5 bases each). V was trimmed by 5 bases and J by 9 bases, leaving 11 bases between them. Germline CDR1 is GTSNPN and CDR2 is SVGIG (reference sequence). The CDR3 consists of 11 residues. The CDR3 DNA sequence: TGTGCCTGGGGGGGAGTGGGTGAGCAGTTCTTC. Translation gives CAWGGVGEQFF.

CDR3 in amino acids: CASSEGLADSSYEQYF. DNA of the CDR3: TGTGCCAGCAGTGAGGGACTAGCGGATAGCTCCTACGAGCAGTACTTC. The chain joins TRBV6-1 to TRBJ2-7; TRBD2 aligns across 11 bases. Trimming took 3 bases from V and 0 from J; bases not matched to a gene: 4. The CDR3 length is 16 residues. CDR1 and CDR2 from the germline V gene are MNHNS and SASEGT.

Comment on this clone: One end of the junction is discordant with germline, which a read error may explain. The J gene is TRBJ1-1, the V gene TRBV5-1, with D possibly matching TRBD1 (6 bases). The germline CDR1 and CDR2 sequences are SGHRS and YFSETQ. This CDR3 is built from 15 residues. The CDR3 nucleotides read TGCGCCGGCAGCGGGGGACATCTCCCTAACTGGGAAGCTTTCTTT. Its protein product is CAGSGGHLPNWEAFF.

This CDR3 is CASSRGTFSEETQYF. As DNA, the CDR3 is TGTGCCAGCAGCCGTGGGACCTTCTCGGAGGAGACCCAGTACTTC. V is TRBV14 and J is TRBJ2-5; tentatively, D is TRBD1 or TRBD2 (5 bases each). The CDR3 is made up of 15 amino acids. Germline-derived CDR1 and CDR2 are SGHDN and FVKESK. V was shortened by 4 bases and J by 5 bases, with 17 bases between the two germline ends.

This clone was detected only a few times. In nucleotides, the CDR3 is TGTGCCAGCAGCTACGGGCCGGGACAGGGAACAGATACGCAGTATTTT. Encoded protein: CASSYGPGQGTDTQYF. The chain couples TRBV7-6 to TRBJ2-3; 9 bases map to TRBD1. Germline V gene lookup returns CDR1 SGHVS and CDR2 FNYEAQ. Germline trimming cut 4 bases from V and 3 bases from J; bases unmatched to any gene: 8. There are 16 residues in the CDR3.

The chain has TRBV12-5 and TRBJ2-2, with 14 bases identical to TRBD2. CDR3 length: 22 amino acids. The V gene's germline CDR1 is LGHNT and CDR2 FRNRAP. V gave up 0 bases and J gave up 0 bases; unmatched junction bases: 12. The CDR3 DNA reads TGTGCTAGTGGTTTGGTACAATTGGGACTAGCGGGGGCTAACGCGAACACCGGGGAGCTGTTTTTT. This codes for CASGLVQLGLAGANANTGELFF.

This clone was recorded at least ten times. This rearrangement joins TRBV28 to TRBJ1-2, with D perhaps matching TRBD1 (5 bases). V was pared by 2 bases and J by 7 bases, with 20 bases between. Germline CDR1 reads MDHEN; CDR2 reads SYDVKM. This CDR3 comprises 16 residues. CDR3 in amino acids: CASSLLPSSPQGGYTF. CDR3 DNA sequence: TGTGCCAGCAGTTTACTTCCCAGTTCCCCCCAGGGTGGCTACACCTTC.

V gene TRBV5-1 combines with J gene TRBJ2-3; tentatively, D is TRBD2 (6 bases). The CDR3 totals 16 residues. Germline loops: CDR1 SGHRS, CDR2 YFSETQ. Deletions cut 3 bases from V and 1 base from J, with 15 bases between. CDR3 DNA: TGCGCCAGCAGCTGGAAGGATAGCGGAGGCACAGATACGCAGTATTTT. Translated: CASSWKDSGGTDTQYF.

The chain joins TRBV18 to TRBJ2-2; D may be TRBD2 (5 bases). Germline values: CDR1 KGHSH, CDR2 LQKENI. The CDR3 runs to 15 residues. V was clipped by 0 bases and J by 4 bases, with 9 bases between them. The CDR3 DNA is TGTGCCAGCTCACCACCGGGAGTAAGCACCGGGGAGCTGTTTTTT. Amino acid sequence: CASSPPGVSTGELFF.

This clone appeared a few times. In DNA, the CDR3 is TGTGCCAGCAGTTACTCGATTCATGACATAGCCTACGAGCAGTACTTC. As protein: CASSYSIHDIAYEQYF. V and J are TRBV6-5 and TRBJ2-7, with D unclear. Per germline, CDR1 MNHEY and CDR2 SVGAGI. CDR3 size: 16 residues. V was shortened by 0 bases and J by 2 bases, with 14 bases between the two germline ends.

The sample holds a few counts of this clone. The V and J genes are TRBV19 and TRBJ2-2; D is possibly TRBD1 or TRBD2 (6 bases each). Trimming took 5 bases from V and 6 from J, leaving 13 bases between them. The CDR3 consists of 14 residues. CDR1 LNHDA and CDR2 SQIVND come from the germline V gene (reference sequence). The CDR3 protein is CASSEGGSAGELFF. In nucleotides, the CDR3 is TGTGCCAGTAGTGAGGGGGGTTCCGCCGGGGAGCTGTTTTTT.